This is a list of T cell receptor beta chains from one sample in a study of regulatory T cells in long-lasting Graves disease. TCRdb itself ran the multiplex PCR reads through MiXCR, one entry per CDR3 protein. The table has approximately 460,000 distinct CDR3 sequences, about 15% seen once. These data were likewise used in another study, on T cells in Graves' hyperthyroidism and ophthalmopathy.

Sequencing used peripheral blood mononuclear cells (PBMCs), obtained at new diagnosis, from a patient treated with antithyroid drugs. These TCRs come from a woman in her 30s with Graves disease. The CDR3 runs from the conserved cysteine through the conserved F or W. A D gene is named only where the DNA matches it firmly. Size is omitted from some rows. Given values are once, few, many or a class for expanded clones.

D gene	clone size	V gene	J gene	CDR3 protein	CDR3 DNA
.	.	TRBV4-1	TRBJ2-7	CASSQLGLSSYEQYF	TGCGCCAGCAGCCAACTGGGCCTTAGCTCCTACGAGCAGTACTTC
TRBD2	.	TRBV20-1	TRBJ2-2	CSARSEGLLAGELFF	TGCAGTGCTCGATCAGAGGGACTACTCGCCGGGGAGCTGTTTTTT
.	many	TRBV6-1	TRBJ1-2	CASSDGPLRVYGYTF	TGTGCCAGCAGTGATGGGCCGTTGCGAGTCTATGGCTACACCTTC
TRBD1	many	TRBV30	TRBJ2-7	CAWSRGQGSYEQYF	TGTGCCTGGAGTAGGGGACAGGGGTCCTACGAGCAGTACTTC
TRBD1	.	TRBV5-1	TRBJ1-1	CASSLGTVLLQAEAFF	TGCGCCAGCAGCCTCGGGACAGTTCTTCTCCAGGCTGAAGCTTTCTTT
TRBD1	few	TRBV6-2/TRBV6-3	TRBJ1-1	CASRYGTAEAFF	TGTGCCAGCAGATACGGGACAGCCGAAGCTTTCTTT
TRBD1	.	TRBV7-9	TRBJ1-2	CASSPGQAGYTF	TGTGCCAGCAGCCCCGGACAGGCTGGCTACACCTTC
TRBD2	many	TRBV2	TRBJ2-5	CASSATSGKVETQYF	TGTGCCAGCAGTGCGACTAGCGGGAAGGTTGAGACCCAGTACTTC
.	many	TRBV18	TRBJ1-1	CASSPLENTEAFF	TGTGCCAGCTCACCATTGGAGAACACTGAAGCTTTCTTT
TRBD2	many	TRBV27	TRBJ2-7	CASSYSGRVSGEQYF	TGTGCCAGCAGTTATAGCGGGAGAGTTTCGGGCGAGCAGTACTTC
.	many	TRBV12-3/TRBV12-4	TRBJ1-1	CASSYDSPEAFF	TGTGCCAGCAGTTACGACAGCCCTGAAGCTTTCTTT
.	many	TRBV28	TRBJ2-7	CASSSGVRYEQYF	TGTGCCAGCAGCTCCGGGGTCCGCTACGAGCAGTACTTC
.	many	TRBV5-1	TRBJ2-3	CASSVTSTSTDTQYF	TGCGCCAGCAGCGTTACTAGCACTAGCACAGATACGCAGTATTTT
.	.	TRBV24-1	TRBJ2-1	CATSDSSNWGGPYNEQFF	TGTGCCACCAGTGACTCTTCGAACTGGGGGGGCCCATACAATGAGCAGTTCTTC
.	few	TRBV28	TRBJ1-1	CARDNPRPGTLGATEAFF	TGTGCCAGGGATAACCCTCGCCCAGGGACTTTAGGGGCCACTGAAGCTTTCTTT
TRBD2	few	TRBV5-1	TRBJ2-7	CASSRTSGVYEQYF	TGCGCCAGCAGCCGGACTAGCGGGGTATACGAGCAGTACTTC
TRBD2	.	TRBV6-5	TRBJ2-7	CASSWTSGSHEQYF	TGTGCCAGCAGTTGGACTAGCGGGAGTCATGAGCAGTACTTC
.	many	TRBV11-2	TRBJ2-4	CASSYRDKTNIQYF	TGTGCCAGCAGCTACCGGGACAAGACGAACATTCAGTACTTC
.	few	TRBV6-6	TRBJ1-2	CASSYTQVAQGRGYTF	TGTGCCAGCAGTTACACCCAGGTGGCGCAGGGTAGAGGCTACACCTTC
TRBD2	.	TRBV6-5	TRBJ2-3	CASSYFYPGTSGKFTDTQYF	TGTGCCAGCAGTTACTTCTACCCCGGGACTAGCGGGAAGTTCACAGATACGCAGTATTTT
TRBD2	many	TRBV7-2	TRBJ2-1	CASSLAGTSGINEQFF	TGTGCCAGCAGCTTAGCCGGGACTAGCGGGATCAATGAGCAGTTCTTC
TRBD1	many	TRBV27	TRBJ2-5	CASSPSDRVRETQYF	TGTGCCAGCAGTCCCTCCGACAGGGTTAGGGAGACCCAGTACTTC
TRBD2	.	TRBV11-2	TRBJ2-1	CASSSSGRQSMYNEQFF	TGTGCCAGCAGTTCTAGCGGGAGGCAGTCGATGTACAATGAGCAGTTCTTC
TRBD1	many	TRBV27	TRBJ1-1	CASSLYDRGRSHTEAFF	TGTGCCAGCAGTTTATACGACAGGGGCCGCTCGCACACTGAAGCTTTCTTT
.	few	TRBV12-3/TRBV12-4	TRBJ2-3	CASSFEGTQYF	TGTGCCAGCAGTTTCGAGGGTACGCAGTATTTT
TRBD1	few	TRBV19	TRBJ1-2	CASGDRGPYGYTF	TGTGCCAGTGGCGACAGGGGGCCCTATGGCTACACCTTC
TRBD2	many	TRBV5-1	TRBJ2-1	CASSQNPGLAGANNEQFF	TGTGCCAGCAGCCAAAACCCGGGACTAGCGGGAGCCAACAATGAGCAGTTCTTC
TRBD2	.	TRBV4-3	TRBJ2-1	CASSPGEGSSYNEQFF	TGCGCCAGCAGCCCGGGGGAGGGGAGCTCCTACAATGAGCAGTTCTTC
.	many	TRBV11-2	TRBJ1-5	CASSSHLGAGNQPQHF	TGTGCCAGCAGCTCCCATCTAGGGGCGGGCAATCAGCCCCAGCATTTT
.	many	TRBV2	TRBJ2-7	CASRMTVLNEQYF	TGTGCCAGCAGAATGACAGTTCTTAACGAGCAGTACTTC
.	many	TRBV6-1	TRBJ1-2	CASRVGPYGYTF	TGTGCCAGCAGGGTTGGCCCCTATGGCTACACCTTC
.	few	TRBV7-9	TRBJ2-5	CASSPVRGETQYF	TGTGCCAGCAGCCCCGTTCGCGGTGAGACCCAGTACTTC
TRBD2	many	TRBV20-1	TRBJ2-7	CSAINLAVATYEQYF	TGCAGTGCTATAAACCTAGCGGTTGCGACTTACGAGCAGTACTTC
.	many	TRBV20-1	TRBJ2-1	CSARDLGMLQFF	TGCAGTGCTAGAGATCTGGGGATGTTGCAGTTCTTC
.	many	TRBV2	TRBJ2-7	CASRGRDWDEQYF	TGTGCCAGCAGAGGGAGAGATTGGGACGAGCAGTACTTC
TRBD2	many	TRBV11-1	TRBJ2-2	CASFPLAGGLYTGELFF	TGTGCCAGCTTTCCCCTAGCGGGAGGGCTCTACACCGGGGAGCTGTTTTTT
.	few	TRBV12-3/TRBV12-4	TRBJ1-6	CASSRSNSPLHF	TGTGCCAGCAGTCGATCAAATTCACCCCTCCACTTT
TRBD1	.	TRBV28	TRBJ2-7	CASSSGTVEQYF	TGTGCCAGCAGTTCGGGGACAGTCGAGCAGTACTTC
.	many	TRBV2	TRBJ1-4	CASSIGAGGEKLFF	TGTGCCAGCAGTATAGGGGCGGGAGGTGAAAAACTGTTTTTT
TRBD1	.	TRBV3-1	TRBJ1-3	CASSQGTGGNTIYF	TGTGCCAGCAGCCAAGGGACAGGGGGAAACACCATATATTTT
.	many	TRBV20-1	TRBJ1-5	CSAYRVDQPQHF	TGCAGTGCTTACAGGGTCGATCAGCCCCAGCATTTT
.	many	TRBV11-2	TRBJ2-3	CASSLSPGGRGSDTQYF	TGTGCCAGCAGCTTATCCCCGGGTGGGAGAGGGTCAGATACGCAGTATTTT
TRBD1	.	TRBV27	TRBJ1-2	CASSLHTTGGYGYTF	TGTGCCAGCAGTTTACATACGACAGGGGGCTATGGCTACACCTTC
TRBD2	.	TRBV29-1	TRBJ2-1	CSVERRGTYNEQFF	TGCAGCGTTGAAAGGCGGGGGACCTACAATGAGCAGTTCTTC
.	.	TRBV3-1	TRBJ2-1	CASSPSVGEQFF	TGTGCCAGCAGCCCGTCAGTGGGTGAGCAGTTCTTC
.	few	TRBV30	TRBJ1-5	CAWRDSYNRPQHF	TGTGCCTGGAGGGATAGTTACAATCGGCCCCAGCATTTT
.	many	TRBV7-3	TRBJ2-5	CASSLSSGVGETQYF	TGTGCCAGCAGCTTATCTTCGGGTGTGGGGGAGACCCAGTACTTC
TRBD2	.	TRBV10-3	TRBJ2-1	CAVSRASPGAGGSANEQFF	TGTGCCGTTTCCCGAGCCTCTCCTGGAGCGGGAGGGTCCGCCAATGAGCAGTTCTTC
.	many	TRBV6-5	TRBJ2-3	CASSCGVGDTQYF	TGTGCCAGCAGTTGCGGCGTAGGGGATACGCAGTATTTT
.	.	TRBV6-1	TRBJ2-4	CASAGGGNIQYF	TGTGCCTCCGCTGGGGGGGGCAACATTCAGTACTTC